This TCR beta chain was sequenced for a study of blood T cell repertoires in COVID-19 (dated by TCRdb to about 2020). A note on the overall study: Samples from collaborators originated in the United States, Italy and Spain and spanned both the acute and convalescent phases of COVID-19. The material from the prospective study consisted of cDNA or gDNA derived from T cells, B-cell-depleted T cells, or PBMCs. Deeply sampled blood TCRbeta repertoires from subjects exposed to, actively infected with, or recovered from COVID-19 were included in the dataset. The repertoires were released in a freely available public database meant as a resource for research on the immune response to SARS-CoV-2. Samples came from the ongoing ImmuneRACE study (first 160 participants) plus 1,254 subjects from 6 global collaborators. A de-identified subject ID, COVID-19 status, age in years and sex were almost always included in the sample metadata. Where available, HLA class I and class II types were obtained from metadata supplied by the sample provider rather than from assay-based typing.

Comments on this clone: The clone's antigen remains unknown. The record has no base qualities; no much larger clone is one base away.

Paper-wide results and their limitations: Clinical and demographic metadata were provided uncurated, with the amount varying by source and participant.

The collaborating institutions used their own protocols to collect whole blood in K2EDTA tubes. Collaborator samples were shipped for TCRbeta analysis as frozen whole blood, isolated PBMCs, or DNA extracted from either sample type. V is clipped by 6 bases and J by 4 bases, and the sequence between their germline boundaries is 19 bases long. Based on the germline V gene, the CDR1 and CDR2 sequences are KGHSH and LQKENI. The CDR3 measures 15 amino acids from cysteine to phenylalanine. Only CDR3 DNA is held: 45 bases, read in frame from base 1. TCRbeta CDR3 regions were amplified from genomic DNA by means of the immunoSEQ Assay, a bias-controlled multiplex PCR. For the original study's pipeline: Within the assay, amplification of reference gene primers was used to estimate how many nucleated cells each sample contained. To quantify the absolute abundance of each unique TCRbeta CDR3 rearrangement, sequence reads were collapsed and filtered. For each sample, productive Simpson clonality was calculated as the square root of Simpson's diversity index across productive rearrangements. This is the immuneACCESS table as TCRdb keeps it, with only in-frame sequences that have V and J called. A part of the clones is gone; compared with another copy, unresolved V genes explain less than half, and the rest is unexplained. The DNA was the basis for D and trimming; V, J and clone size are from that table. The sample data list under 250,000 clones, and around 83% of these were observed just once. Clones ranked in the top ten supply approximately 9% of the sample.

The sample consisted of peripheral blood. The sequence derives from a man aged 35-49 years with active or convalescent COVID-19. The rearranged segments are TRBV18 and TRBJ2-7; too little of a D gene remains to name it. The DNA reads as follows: TGTGCCAGCTCCCGGATGTATGACGGAGAATACGAGCAGTACTTC. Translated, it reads CASSRMYDGEYEQYF.